The 10 T cell receptor beta chains listed next were all sequenced from one sample in a study of beta chain features in type 1 diabetes. Of the isolated RNA, all was reverse transcribed, and so the sequenced material was expressed TCRB transcripts. Sequencing used immunoSEQ multiplex PCR; TCRdb keeps in-frame clones, though not all of them. The repertoire holds some 25,000 clones, with less than 60% as singletons. Their specific antigens are unknown. Study-level findings and limits: Type 1 diabetes patients showed a moderate but significant shortening of TCRB CDR3s in all four CD4+ subsets.

Input material: Tregs from blood. Every receptor here comes from a young woman with type 1 diabetes.

The chain joins TRBV11-3 to TRBJ1-2, with D maybe TRBD1 (5 bases). Germline CDR1 and CDR2: SGHNT and YENEEA. V gave up 4 bases and J gave up 4 bases, with 13 bases separating them. CDR3 length: 14 residues. The CDR3 sequence is CASSSRTRFYGYTF. As DNA, the CDR3 is TGTGCCAGCAGCTCCAGGACACGATTCTATGGCTACACCTTC. Together with reference TRBV11-3 and TRBJ1-2, the CDR3 gives the full variable domain: EAGVVQSPRYKIIEKKQPVAFWCNPISGHNTLYWYLQNLGQGPELLIRYENEEAVDDSQLPKDRFSAERLKGVDSTLKIQPAELGDSAVYLCASSSRTRFYGYTFGSGTRLTVV.

This clone has only a few counts. V is TRBV6-5 and J is TRBJ2-1; D may be TRBD2 (5 bases). This CDR3 is 12 amino acids long. Between the trimmed V and J ends, which lost 5 bases and 7 bases, there was a span of 9 bases. Germline loops: CDR1 MNHEY, CDR2 SVGAGI. CDR3 in amino acids: CASSTSKNEQFF. DNA of the CDR3: TGTGCCAGCAGTACTAGTAAGAATGAGCAGTTCTTC.

The CDR3 region is CASSATSGSFSYNEQFF. The CDR3 coding sequence is TGTGCCAGCAGCGCCACTAGCGGGAGTTTCAGTTACAATGAGCAGTTCTTC. The chain employs TRBV9 and TRBJ2-1; the match to TRBD2 covers 11 bases. After removal of 3 bases from V and 4 bases from J, the junction contained 9 bases not matched to a gene. CDR1 and CDR2 (germline): SGDLS, YYNGEE. This CDR3 spans 17 amino acids.

This clone was found once. The chain recombines TRBV7-2 with TRBJ2-1; D remains unclear. Trimming shortened V by 0 bases and J by 3 bases, and 9 bases separated the two germline ends. The germline CDR1 and CDR2 sequences are SGHTA and FQGNSA. The CDR3 sequence is 15 residues long. CDR3 coding DNA: TGTGCCAGCAGCTTAGCGGCCCCTCACTACAATGAGCAGTTCTTC. Its translation: CASSLAAPHYNEQFF.

This clone was seen only once. The chain couples TRBV28 to TRBJ2-1; D possibly corresponds to TRBD2 (5 bases). Trimming pared 1 base from V and 7 bases from J, leaving 14 bases between. This CDR3 region has 15 residues. The germline V gene has CDR1 MDHEN and CDR2 SYDVKM. Written as DNA, the CDR3 is TGTGCCAGCAGTTTATTGGGTGAGGGTCGGAATGAGCAGTTCTTC. This encodes CASSLLGEGRNEQFF.

This clone was seen more than once but under ten times. This CDR3 reads CSVEDQYSYGYTF. The CDR3 nucleotides are TGCAGCGTTGAAGATCAGTATTCTTATGGCTACACCTTC. The V gene is TRBV29-1, the J gene TRBJ1-2; D is unresolved. CDR3 size: 13 residues. V was shortened by 0 bases and J by 5 bases, with 10 bases between the two germline ends. The germline gives CDR1 SQVTM, CDR2 ANQGSEA. Full variable domain (remainder filled in from reference TRBV29-1 and TRBJ1-2): SAVISQKPSRDICQRGTSLTIQCQVDSQVTMMFWYRQQPGQSLTLIATANQGSEATYESGFVIDKFPISRPNLTFSTLTVSNMSPEDSSIYLCSVEDQYSYGYTFGSGTRLTVV.

The table lists this clone with a few counts. The genes are TRBV29-1 and TRBJ1-2, with 9 bases that match TRBD1. Trimming removed 3 bases from V and 10 bases from J; junction bases left unmatched: 6. This CDR3 region has 12 residues. Germline V gene lookup returns CDR1 SQVTM and CDR2 ANQGSEA. In DNA form, the CDR3 reads TGCAGCGTTGACAGGGACAGGGTTACCTACACCTTC. Amino acids: CSVDRDRVTYTF.

The chain has TRBV5-1 and TRBJ2-3; D unresolved. The germline V and J ends were trimmed by 2 bases and 2 bases, with 21 bases remaining between them. The CDR3 has 18 residues. CDR1 is SGHRS, CDR2 YFSETQ, per germline. The CDR3 DNA is TGCGCCAGCAGCTTCGATCTAGTGGCGTCCCCCCTCACAGATACGCAGTATTTT. Encoded protein: CASSFDLVASPLTDTQYF.

A single count supports this clone. The chain combines TRBV28 with TRBJ2-2; no firm D call. The CDR3 covers 14 residues. V gave up 3 bases and J gave up 5 bases, with 10 bases separating them. The germline V gene encodes CDR1 MDHEN and CDR2 SYDVKM. CDR3 nucleotides: TGTGCCAGCAGTTTCTGGAGCTCAACCGGGGAGCTGTTTTTT. This translates into CASSFWSSTGELFF.

The chain links TRBV30 to TRBJ1-1; maybe TRBD1 (5 bases). The CDR3 contains 13 residues. Germline CDR1 is GTSNPN and CDR2 is SVGIG (reference sequence). The germline V and J ends were trimmed by 2 bases and 5 bases, with 12 bases remaining between them. The CDR3 sequence: CAWSSPEGTEAFF. The CDR3 coding sequence is TGTGCCTGGAGTTCCCCGGAGGGGACTGAAGCTTTCTTT.